This TCR beta chain is drawn from a study of shared clonotypes between healthy human individuals. This clone was observed a single time. Per germline, CDR1 SGHVS and CDR2 FNYEAQ. Losses at the gene ends were 10 bases for V and 7 bases for J; bases not matched to a gene: 7. The CDR3 consists of 13 residues. The data were produced by immunoSEQ multiplex PCR, yet TCRdb's version contains in-frame clones alone and is incomplete. The sample has over a million clones, roughly 96% seen once; the top ten hold more than 0.9%. Specimen: naive CD4+ T cells sorted from blood. Indicated subset: CD45RA+ positively selected. The clonotype originates from a man younger than 40 in good health. The chain employs TRBV7-6 and TRBJ2-1, with 10 bases lining up with TRBD2. CDR3 sequence: CATTAGGLNEQFF. CDR3 nucleotides: TGTGCCACAACAGCGGGAGGGTTGAATGAGCAGTTCTTC.